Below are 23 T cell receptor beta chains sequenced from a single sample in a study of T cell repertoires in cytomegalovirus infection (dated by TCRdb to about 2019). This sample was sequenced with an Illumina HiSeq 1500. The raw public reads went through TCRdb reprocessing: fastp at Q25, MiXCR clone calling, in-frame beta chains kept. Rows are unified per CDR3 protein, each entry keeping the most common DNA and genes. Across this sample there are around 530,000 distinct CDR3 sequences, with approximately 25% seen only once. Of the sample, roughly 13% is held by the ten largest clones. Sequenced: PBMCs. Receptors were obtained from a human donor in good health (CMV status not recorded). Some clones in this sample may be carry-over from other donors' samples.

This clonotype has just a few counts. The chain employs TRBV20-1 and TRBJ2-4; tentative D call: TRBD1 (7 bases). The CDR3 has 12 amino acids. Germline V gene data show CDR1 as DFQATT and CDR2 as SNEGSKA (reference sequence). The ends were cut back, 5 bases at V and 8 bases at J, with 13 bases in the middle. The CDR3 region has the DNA TGCAGTGCTGCGGGGACAGCTGACATTCAGTACTTC. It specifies CSAAGTADIQYF.

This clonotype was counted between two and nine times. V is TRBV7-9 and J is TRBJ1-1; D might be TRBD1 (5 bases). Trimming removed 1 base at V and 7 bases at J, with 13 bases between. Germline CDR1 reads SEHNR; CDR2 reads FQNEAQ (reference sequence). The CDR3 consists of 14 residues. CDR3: CASSLEAAGSEAFF. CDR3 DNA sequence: TGTGCCAGCAGCTTAGAAGCGGCAGGGAGTGAAGCTTTCTTT. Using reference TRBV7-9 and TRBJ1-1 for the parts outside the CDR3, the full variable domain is DTGVSQNPRHKITKRGQNVTFRCDPISEHNRLYWYRQTLGQGPEFLTYFQNEAQLEKSRLLSDRFSAERPKGSFSTLEIQRTEQGDSAMYLCASSLEAAGSEAFFGQGTRLTVV.

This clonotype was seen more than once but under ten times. CDR3 protein: CATGTSYNEQFF. In DNA, the CDR3 is TGTGCCACCGGGACTAGCTACAATGAGCAGTTCTTC. The rearrangement joins TRBV24-1 to TRBJ2-1, with 8 bases that match TRBD2. V was clipped by 9 bases and J by 3 bases; unmatched bases: 0. Germline V gene lookup returns CDR1 KGHDR and CDR2 SFDVKD. The CDR3 totals 12 residues.

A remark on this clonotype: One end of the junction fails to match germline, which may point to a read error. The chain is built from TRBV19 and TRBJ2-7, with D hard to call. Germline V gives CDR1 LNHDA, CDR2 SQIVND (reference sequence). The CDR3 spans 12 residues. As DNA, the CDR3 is TGTGCCAGTAGTAGCGGATCCTACGTGCAGTACTTC. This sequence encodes CASSSGSYVQYF.

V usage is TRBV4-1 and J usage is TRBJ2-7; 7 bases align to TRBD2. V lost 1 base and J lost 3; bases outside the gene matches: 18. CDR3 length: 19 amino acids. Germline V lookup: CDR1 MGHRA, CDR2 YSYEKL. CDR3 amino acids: CASSQVLLASGRRGYEQYF. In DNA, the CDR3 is TGCGCCAGCAGCCAAGTTCTCTTGGCTAGCGGAAGGAGGGGCTACGAGCAGTACTTC.

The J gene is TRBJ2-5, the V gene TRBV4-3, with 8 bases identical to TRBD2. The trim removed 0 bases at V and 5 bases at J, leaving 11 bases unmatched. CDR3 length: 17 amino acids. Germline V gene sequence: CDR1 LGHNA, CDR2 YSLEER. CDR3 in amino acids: CASSQDVDGRAGETQYF. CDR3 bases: TGCGCCAGCAGCCAAGACGTGGACGGGAGGGCGGGGGAGACCCAGTACTTC.

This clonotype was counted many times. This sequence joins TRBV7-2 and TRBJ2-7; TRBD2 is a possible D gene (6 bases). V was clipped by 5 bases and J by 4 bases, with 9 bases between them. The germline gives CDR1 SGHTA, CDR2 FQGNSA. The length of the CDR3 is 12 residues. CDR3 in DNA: TGTGCCAGCAGCGGTGGGGGGTACGAGCAGTACTTC. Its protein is CASSGGGYEQYF.

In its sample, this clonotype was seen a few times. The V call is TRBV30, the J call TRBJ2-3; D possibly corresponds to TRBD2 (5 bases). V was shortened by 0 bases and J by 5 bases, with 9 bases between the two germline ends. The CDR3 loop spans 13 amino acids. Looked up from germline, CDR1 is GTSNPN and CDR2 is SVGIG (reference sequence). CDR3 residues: CAWSVRGRDTQYF. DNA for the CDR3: TGTGCCTGGAGTGTACGGGGAAGAGATACGCAGTATTTT.

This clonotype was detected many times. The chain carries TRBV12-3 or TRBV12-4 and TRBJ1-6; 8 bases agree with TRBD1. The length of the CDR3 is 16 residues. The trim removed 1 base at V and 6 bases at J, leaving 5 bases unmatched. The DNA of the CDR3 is TGTGCCAGCAGTTTAGGACAGGGGAGGGGTAATTCACCCCTCCACTTT. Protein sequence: CASSLGQGRGNSPLHF.

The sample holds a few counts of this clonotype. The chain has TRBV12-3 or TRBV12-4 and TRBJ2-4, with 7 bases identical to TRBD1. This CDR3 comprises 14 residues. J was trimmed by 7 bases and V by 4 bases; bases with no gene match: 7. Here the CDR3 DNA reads TGTGCCAGCAGTTCAGACAGGGATGGCAACATTCAGTACTTC. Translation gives CASSSDRDGNIQYF.

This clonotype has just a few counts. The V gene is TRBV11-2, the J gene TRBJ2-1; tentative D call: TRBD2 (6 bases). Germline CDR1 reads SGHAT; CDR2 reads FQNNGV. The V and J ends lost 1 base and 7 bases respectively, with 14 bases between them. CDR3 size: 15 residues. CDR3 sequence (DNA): TGTGCCAGCAGCTTAGTCTTAGCGGAGCGGAATGAGCAGTTCTTC. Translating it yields CASSLVLAERNEQFF. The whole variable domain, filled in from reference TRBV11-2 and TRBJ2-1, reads EAGVAQSPRYKIIEKRQSVAFWCNPISGHATLYWYQQILGQGPKLLIQFQNNGVVDDSQLPKDRFSAERLKGVDSTLKIQPAKLEDSAVYLCASSLVLAERNEQFFGPGTRLTVL.

Here the CDR3 reads CASSDPAGAGEQFF. The CDR3 nucleotides read TGTGCCAGCAGTGACCCGGCAGGGGCGGGTGAGCAGTTCTTC. The chain joins TRBV25-1 to TRBJ2-1, with D tentatively TRBD1 (6 bases). CDR3 size: 14 residues. Germline assignment: CDR1 MGHDK and CDR2 SYGVNS. V dropped 3 bases and J dropped 9 bases, with 15 bases sitting between them.

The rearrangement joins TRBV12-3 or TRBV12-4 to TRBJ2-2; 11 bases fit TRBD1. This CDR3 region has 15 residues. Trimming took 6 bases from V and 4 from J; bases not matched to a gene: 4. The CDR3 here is CASRPGTGGTGELFF. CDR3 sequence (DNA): TGTGCCAGCAGGCCAGGGACAGGGGGCACCGGGGAGCTGTTTTTT.

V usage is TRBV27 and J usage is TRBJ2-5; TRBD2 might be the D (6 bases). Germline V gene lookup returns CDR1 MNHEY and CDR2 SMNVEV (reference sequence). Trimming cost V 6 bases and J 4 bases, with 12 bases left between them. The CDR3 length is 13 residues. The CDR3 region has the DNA TGTGCCAGCAGGTCGCGGGATGGAGAGACCCAGTACTTC. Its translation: CASRSRDGETQYF.

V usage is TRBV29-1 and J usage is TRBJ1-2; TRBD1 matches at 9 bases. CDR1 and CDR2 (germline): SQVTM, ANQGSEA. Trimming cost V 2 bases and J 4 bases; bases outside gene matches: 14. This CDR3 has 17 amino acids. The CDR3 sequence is CSVESRDWDRVSYGYTF. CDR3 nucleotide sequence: TGCAGCGTTGAATCACGGGATTGGGACAGGGTTTCCTATGGCTACACCTTC.

CDR3 in amino acids: CASSRGDRGYTF. The CDR3 nucleotides read TGTGCCAGCAGCCGGGGAGATCGTGGCTACACCTTC. V gene TRBV3-1 combines with J gene TRBJ1-2, with D hard to call. Germline V gene data show CDR1 as LGHDT and CDR2 as YNNKEL (reference sequence). The CDR3 totals 12 residues. With 4 bases removed from V and 7 bases from J, the gap between germline ends came to 10 bases.

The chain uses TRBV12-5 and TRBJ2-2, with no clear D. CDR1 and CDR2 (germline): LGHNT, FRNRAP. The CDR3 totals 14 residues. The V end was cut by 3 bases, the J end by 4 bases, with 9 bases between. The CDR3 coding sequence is TGTGCTAGTGGTTTTCCCAGAGGCACCGGGGAGCTGTTTTTT. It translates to CASGFPRGTGELFF. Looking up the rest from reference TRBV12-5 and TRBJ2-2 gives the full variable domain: DARVTQTPRHKVTEMGQEVTMRCQPILGHNTVFWYRQTMMQGLELLAYFRNRAPLDDSGMPKDRFSAEMPDATLATLKIQPSEPRDSAVYFCASGFPRGTGELFFGEGSRLTVL.

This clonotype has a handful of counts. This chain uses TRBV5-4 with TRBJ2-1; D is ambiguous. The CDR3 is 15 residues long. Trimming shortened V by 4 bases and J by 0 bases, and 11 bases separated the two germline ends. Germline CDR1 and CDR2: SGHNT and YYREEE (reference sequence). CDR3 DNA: TGTGCCAGCAGCGTAGACGCGAACTCCTACAATGAGCAGTTCTTC. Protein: CASSVDANSYNEQFF.

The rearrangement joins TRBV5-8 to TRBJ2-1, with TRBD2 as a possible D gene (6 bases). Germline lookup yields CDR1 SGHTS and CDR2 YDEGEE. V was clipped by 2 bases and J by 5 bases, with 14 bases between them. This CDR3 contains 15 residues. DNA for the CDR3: TGTGCCAGCAGCTTTGGGGGGAGAGGGAACAATGAGCAGTTCTTC. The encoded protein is CASSFGGRGNNEQFF.

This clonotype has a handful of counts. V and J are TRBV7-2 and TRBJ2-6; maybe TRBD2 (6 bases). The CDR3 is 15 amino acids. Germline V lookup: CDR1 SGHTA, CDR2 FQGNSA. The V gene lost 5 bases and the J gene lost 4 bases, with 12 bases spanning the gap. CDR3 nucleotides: TGTGCCAGCAGCGCACAGGCGGGGGGGGCCAACGTCCTGACTTTC. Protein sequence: CASSAQAGGANVLTF. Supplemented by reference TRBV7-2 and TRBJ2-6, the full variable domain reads GAGVSQSPSNKVTEKGKDVELRCDPISGHTALYWYRQSLGQGLEFLIYFQGNSAPDKSGLPSDRFSAERTGGSVSTLTIQRTQQEDSAVYLCASSAQAGGANVLTFGAGSRLTVL.

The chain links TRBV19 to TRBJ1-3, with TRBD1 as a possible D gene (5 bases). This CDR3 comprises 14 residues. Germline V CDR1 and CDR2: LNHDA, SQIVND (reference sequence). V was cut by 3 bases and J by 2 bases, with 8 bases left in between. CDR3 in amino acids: CASSIPGTGNTIYF. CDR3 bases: TGTGCCAGTAGTATCCCAGGGACTGGAAACACCATATATTTT. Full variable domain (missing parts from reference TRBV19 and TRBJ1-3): DGGITQSPKYLFRKEGQNVTLSCEQNLNHDAMYWYRQDPGQGLRLIYYSQIVNDFQKGDIAEGYSVSREKKESFPLTVTSAQKNPTAFYLCASSIPGTGNTIYFGEGSWLTVV.

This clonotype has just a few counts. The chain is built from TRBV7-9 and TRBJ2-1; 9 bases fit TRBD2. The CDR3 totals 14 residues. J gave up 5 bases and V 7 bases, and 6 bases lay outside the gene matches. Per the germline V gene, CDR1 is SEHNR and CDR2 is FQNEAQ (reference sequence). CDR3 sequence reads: CASIAGVAHNEQFF. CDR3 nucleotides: TGTGCCAGCATAGCGGGAGTTGCCCACAATGAGCAGTTCTTC.

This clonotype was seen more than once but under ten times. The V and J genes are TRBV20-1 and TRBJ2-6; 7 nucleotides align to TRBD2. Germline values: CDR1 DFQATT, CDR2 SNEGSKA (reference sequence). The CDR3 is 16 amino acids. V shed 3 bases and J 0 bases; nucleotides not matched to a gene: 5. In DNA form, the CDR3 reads TGCAGTGCTAGGAATCTAGCGGACTCTGGGGCCAACGTCCTGACTTTC. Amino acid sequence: CSARNLADSGANVLTF.